A selection of T cell receptor beta chains follows, all from one sample in a study of T cell repertoires in cytomegalovirus infection. TCRdb analysed the reads with MiXCR anew, one entry per CDR3 protein. In the table there are around 170,000 distinct CDR3 sequences, approximately 15% of which are singletons. Sequenced input: PBMCs. Every receptor here comes from a human donor in good health (CMV status not recorded). Some clones in this sample may be carry-over from other donors' samples. The conserved cysteine and the conserved F or W are not part of the CDR3 here. The order of the fields is V gene, J gene, CDR3 protein.

V: TRBV7-9; J: TRBJ2-1; CDR3: ASSSPGGRQDEQF
V: TRBV6-5; J: TRBJ2-7; CDR3: ASSYRSASYEQY
V: TRBV7-9; J: TRBJ2-7; CDR3: ASSFYPRYEQY
V: TRBV7-2; J: TRBJ2-5; CDR3: ASSLVGQGRETQY
V: TRBV7-9; J: TRBJ2-5; CDR3: ASSVAGRETQY
V: TRBV6-5; J: TRBJ1-5; CDR3: ASSLTVHSNQPQH
V: TRBV6-5; J: TRBJ2-7; CDR3: ASSSYGGLLYEQY
V: TRBV28; J: TRBJ2-5; CDR3: ASTPSGAPKETQY
V: TRBV20-1; J: TRBJ2-5; CDR3: SAGSRQETQY
V: TRBV10-3; J: TRBJ2-1; CDR3: AISVAGSDNEQF
V: TRBV20-1; J: TRBJ2-5; CDR3: SARDRYQETQY
V: TRBV9; J: TRBJ2-1; CDR3: ASSVAAVGPYNEQF
V: TRBV6-6; J: TRBJ2-3; CDR3: ASSYSGTSGGRTDTQY
V: TRBV29-1; J: TRBJ2-7; CDR3: SVEGLAGGIQYEQY
V: TRBV29-1; J: TRBJ2-2; CDR3: SVTSGGKGTGELF
V: TRBV7-2; J: TRBJ2-3; CDR3: ASSLVRGTSTDTQY
V: TRBV28; J: TRBJ1-2; CDR3: ASSLGGGFGGYT
V: TRBV4-1; J: TRBJ2-2; CDR3: ASSLTELFNTGELF
V: TRBV7-8; J: TRBJ2-1; CDR3: ASSRDLPSSYNEQF
V: TRBV4-1; J: TRBJ2-5; CDR3: ASSPGLIQETQY
V: TRBV20-1; J: TRBJ2-4; CDR3: SARSSVVKNIQY
V: TRBV7-2; J: TRBJ2-7; CDR3: ASSFPGGLVEQY
V: TRBV7-2; J: TRBJ2-3; CDR3: ASSLAEGPGTDTQY
V: TRBV28; J: TRBJ2-1; CDR3: ASSKGLLGLAGNNEQF
V: TRBV7-2; J: TRBJ2-3; CDR3: ASSSLRAGVVDTQY
V: TRBV28; J: TRBJ1-2; CDR3: ASWKPGLASYGYT
V: TRBV5-1; J: TRBJ2-2; CDR3: ASSWTGNTGELF
V: TRBV28; J: TRBJ1-2; CDR3: ASSFLGRDGYT
V: TRBV11-2; J: TRBJ2-7; CDR3: ASSFGTGSSYEQY
V: TRBV9; J: TRBJ2-1; CDR3: ASSVSGTSGTSEQF
V: TRBV9; J: TRBJ1-1; CDR3: ASSVEGPEAF
V: TRBV18; J: TRBJ1-4; CDR3: ASSPPGADEKLF
V: TRBV29-1; J: TRBJ2-1; CDR3: SVGGTDPYNEQF
V: TRBV7-6; J: TRBJ1-1; CDR3: ASSLSPSYGSLTNTEAF
V: TRBV28; J: TRBJ2-1; CDR3: ASSFFRNEQF
V: TRBV4-1; J: TRBJ1-4; CDR3: ASSQASGTLNEKLF
V: TRBV4-1; J: TRBJ2-3; CDR3: ASSRQPPSGIQDTQY
V: TRBV7-2; J: TRBJ2-2; CDR3: ASSRTQRTGELF
V: TRBV5-5; J: TRBJ2-7; CDR3: ASSLGPGHEQY
V: TRBV14; J: TRBJ2-7; CDR3: ASSQDLPREQY
V: TRBV7-9; J: TRBJ1-2; CDR3: ASSFPLEGLSGYT
V: TRBV10-3; J: TRBJ2-3; CDR3: AISDYGPSTDTQY
V: TRBV20-1; J: TRBJ1-6; CDR3: SASGGQGAPNSPLH
V: TRBV28; J: TRBJ1-4; CDR3: ASSLGASRGKLF
V: TRBV28; J: TRBJ2-2; CDR3: ASSSSQSGWGTGELF
V: TRBV28; J: TRBJ2-4; CDR3: ASSFSKLAKNIQY
V: TRBV15; J: TRBJ1-4; CDR3: ATSNRQFNEKLF
V: TRBV29-1; J: TRBJ1-1; CDR3: SVERQGAIAEAF
V: TRBV12-3/TRBV12-4; J: TRBJ2-1; CDR3: ASSLLAGAYNEQF
V: TRBV6-2/TRBV6-3; J: TRBJ2-7; CDR3: ASMSPRDYEQY
V: TRBV2; J: TRBJ2-1; CDR3: AFRQGSSYEQF
V: TRBV6-2/TRBV6-3; J: TRBJ2-4; CDR3: ASSRPGQGNIQY
V: TRBV12-5; J: TRBJ1-2; CDR3: ASGLFTTGGYT
V: TRBV7-9; J: TRBJ1-1; CDR3: ASSSEGVGTEAF